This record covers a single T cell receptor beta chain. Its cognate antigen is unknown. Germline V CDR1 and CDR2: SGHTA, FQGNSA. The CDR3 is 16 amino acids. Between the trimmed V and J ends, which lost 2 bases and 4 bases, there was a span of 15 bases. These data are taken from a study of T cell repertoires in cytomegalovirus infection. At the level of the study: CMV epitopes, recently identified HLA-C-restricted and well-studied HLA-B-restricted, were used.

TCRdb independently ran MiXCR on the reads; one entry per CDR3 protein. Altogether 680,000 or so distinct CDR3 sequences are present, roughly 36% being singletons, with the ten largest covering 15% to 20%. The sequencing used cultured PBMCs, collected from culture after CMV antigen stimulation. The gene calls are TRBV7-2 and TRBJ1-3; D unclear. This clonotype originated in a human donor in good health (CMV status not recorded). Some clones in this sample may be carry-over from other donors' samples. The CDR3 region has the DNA TGTGCCAGCAGCTTATCCCGGCCGGGCGCCGGAAACACCATATATTTT. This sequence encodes CASSLSRPGAGNTIYF.